These 18 T cell receptor beta chains originate from one sample sequenced in a study of CD8 T cells in ankylosing spondylitis. TCRdb called the 5' RACE reads again in MiXCR, with one record for every CDR3 protein. The sample consists of approximately 250,000 distinct CDR3 sequences, about 10% of them appearing once. Material: blood, either unsorted or a sorted T cell fraction (not recorded which). The receptors come from a male donor with ankylosing spondylitis or in good health (not recorded which).

This clonotype occurred many times. The chain couples TRBV10-3 to TRBJ1-2, with 10 bases that match TRBD1. The CDR3 has 13 residues. V was clipped by 6 bases and J by 8 bases; unmatched bases: 6. Germline CDR1 and CDR2: ENHRY and SYGVKD. The CDR3 nucleotides are TGTGCCATCAGCCCCGGGACAGGGGCGGGCTACACCTTC. Its translation: CAISPGTGAGYTF.

Many counts were recorded for this clonotype. This rearrangement joins TRBV6-2 or TRBV6-3 to TRBJ2-3, with D perhaps TRBD2 (5 bases). The CDR3 consists of 14 residues. Germline loops: CDR1 MNHEY, CDR2 SVGEGT. The ends were cut back, 6 bases at V and 0 bases at J, with 10 bases in the middle. This CDR3 reads CASRSWTSTDTQYF. Here the CDR3 DNA reads TGTGCCAGCAGATCTTGGACTAGCACAGATACGCAGTATTTT.

This clonotype was picked up many times. The chain is built from TRBV6-5 and TRBJ1-4; D is undetermined. With 0 bases removed from V and 8 bases from J, the gap between germline ends came to 13 bases. The germline V gene encodes CDR1 MNHEY and CDR2 SVGAGI. CDR3 length equals 15 residues. CDR3 bases: TGTGCCAGCAGTTACTCGAATAGGGCGGCCGAAAAACTGTTTTTT. It encodes CASSYSNRAAEKLFF.

This clonotype has at least ten counts. CDR3: CASSLSGGELFF. The CDR3 nucleotides are TGTGCCAGCAGCTTATCGGGCGGGGAGCTGTTTTTT. The V gene is TRBV7-9, the J gene TRBJ2-2; D is uncertain. The CDR3 loop spans 12 amino acids. Germline CDR1 is SEHNR and CDR2 is FQNEAQ (reference sequence). Trimming shortened V by 2 bases and J by 7 bases, and 5 bases separated the two germline ends. The full variable domain, in which reference TRBV7-9 and TRBJ2-2 provide the parts outside the CDR3, is DTGVSQNPRHKITKRGQNVTFRCDPISEHNRLYWYRQTLGQGPEFLTYFQNEAQLEKSRLLSDRFSAERPKGSFSTLEIQRTEQGDSAMYLCASSLSGGELFFGEGSRLTVL.

The J gene is TRBJ2-3, the V gene TRBV11-2; D perhaps matches TRBD1 (7 bases). The CDR3 has 18 residues. V shed 3 bases and J shed 3 bases, with 22 bases lying between them. Germline CDR1 and CDR2: SGHAT and FQNNGV. This chain's CDR3 is CASSFRGGGTVETDTQYF. CDR3 sequence (DNA): TGTGCCAGCAGCTTTCGCGGAGGGGGCACCGTCGAAACAGATACGCAGTATTTT.

This clonotype has ten or more counts. With a much larger clone just one base away, this may be a read error. The chain couples TRBV7-2 to TRBJ2-1; D not resolved. Germline V gene data show CDR1 as SGHTA and CDR2 as FQGNSA. This CDR3 has 11 amino acids. Here the CDR3 reads CASSSHNEQFF. In DNA form, the CDR3 reads TGTGCCAGCAGCTCCCACAATGAGCAGTTCTTC.

The chain is built from TRBV11-3 and TRBJ1-2; no clear D gene. CDR1 SGHNT and CDR2 YENEEA come from the germline V gene. The length of the CDR3 is 13 residues. V was trimmed by 10 bases and J by 2 bases, leaving 14 bases between them. CDR3 bases: TGTGCCACCCACCCGGCAAGCAACTATGGCTACACCTTC. Translation: CATHPASNYGYTF.

The rearrangement joins TRBV11-2 to TRBJ2-2; 11 positions match TRBD2. CDR3 length equals 17 residues. V dropped 5 bases and J dropped 1; count of bases not matched to a gene: 6. Germline V gives CDR1 SGHAT, CDR2 FQNNGV. The CDR3 region has the DNA TGTGCCAGCAGCGAAAACCTAGCGGGGGGGAACACCGGGGAGCTGTTTTTT. It is translated as CASSENLAGGNTGELFF. The whole variable domain, filled in from reference TRBV11-2 and TRBJ2-2, reads EAGVAQSPRYKIIEKRQSVAFWCNPISGHATLYWYQQILGQGPKLLIQFQNNGVVDDSQLPKDRFSAERLKGVDSTLKIQPAKLEDSAVYLCASSENLAGGNTGELFFGEGSRLTVL.

This clonotype was observed at least ten times. The chain has TRBV20-1 and TRBJ2-7; the D is unclear. There are 14 residues in the CDR3. Trimming shortened V by 6 bases and J by 2 bases, and 17 bases separated the two germline ends. From germline, CDR1 is DFQATT and CDR2 SNEGSKA (reference sequence). CDR3 in DNA: TGCAGTGCCCCCCTGGCCGAAACCCCCTACGAGCAGTACTTC. It codes for CSAPLAETPYEQYF.

This clonotype occurred many times. This rearrangement joins TRBV6-5 to TRBJ2-7; 8 bases map to TRBD1. Germline V gene data show CDR1 as MNHEY and CDR2 as SVGAGI. V was pared by 4 bases and J by 3 bases, with 8 bases of the junction left unmatched. This CDR3 contains 15 residues. The DNA of the CDR3 is TGTGCCAGCAGTTTCGGGAGACAGGGGAACTACGAGCAGTACTTC. This sequence encodes CASSFGRQGNYEQYF.

This clonotype was seen at least ten times. In nucleotides, the CDR3 is TGCGCCAGCAGTCAATCAAAGGGACCTGACTACCTGACCTCCTACAATGAGCAGTTCTTC. Translation gives CASSQSKGPDYLTSYNEQFF. This chain uses TRBV23-1 with TRBJ2-1; D tentatively fits TRBD1 or TRBD2 (5 bases each). TRBV23-1 is an ORF for which the function is uncertain. The CDR3 has 20 amino acids. Between the trimmed V and J ends, which lost 0 bases and 0 bases, there was a span of 21 bases.

The chain couples TRBV6-2 or TRBV6-3 to TRBJ2-2; 11 nucleotides agree with TRBD2. Germline V gene data show CDR1 as MNHEY and CDR2 as SVGEGT. The CDR3 runs to 16 residues. V was pared by 5 bases and J by 5 bases, with 7 bases of the junction left unmatched. CDR3: CASSSSGGARTGELFF. CDR3 coding DNA: TGTGCCAGCAGTAGTAGCGGGGGGGCCCGGACCGGGGAGCTGTTTTTT.

This clonotype was seen ten or more times. The chain is built from TRBV12-3 or TRBV12-4 and TRBJ2-7; 12 positions match TRBD2. After removal of 2 bases from V and 4 bases from J, the junction contained 3 bases not matched to a gene. This CDR3 has 15 amino acids. In DNA form, the CDR3 reads TGTGCCAGCAGTTTACTAGCGGGAGGGAAGTACGAGCAGTACTTC. It is translated as CASSLLAGGKYEQYF.

This clonotype came up many times. The rearrangement links TRBV7-8 to TRBJ2-5; 9 nucleotides match TRBD1. Germline V gives CDR1 SGHVS, CDR2 FQNEAQ. The CDR3 has 14 amino acids. V lost 4 bases to trimming and J lost 5 bases; unmatched junction nucleotides: 5. The CDR3 sequence is CASSYGTGRETQYF. CDR3 in DNA: TGTGCCAGCAGCTACGGGACAGGGAGGGAGACCCAGTACTTC.

This clonotype was found many times. The rearrangement joins TRBV24-1 to TRBJ2-3; 7 nucleotides line up with TRBD2. CDR3 size: 13 residues. With V trimmed by 3 bases and J by 4 bases, 0 bases remained unmatched. Germline CDR1 KGHDR, CDR2 SFDVKD. For the CDR3, the DNA is TGTGCCACCAGTGATCTAGCGGCAGATACGCAGTATTTT. This sequence encodes CATSDLAADTQYF.

This clonotype came up a few times. A clone one base away is much larger, so this may be a read error. The chain couples TRBV6-2 or TRBV6-3 to TRBJ2-5; weak D call: TRBD1 (5 bases). This CDR3 comprises 14 residues. CDR1 is MNHEY, CDR2 SVGEGT, per germline. This CDR3 reads CASSLRTYQEIQYF. CDR3 in DNA: TGTGCTAGCAGTTTGCGGACATACCAAGAGATCCAGTACTTC.

The chain carries TRBV12-3 or TRBV12-4 and TRBJ1-5, with 7 positions matching TRBD1. V trimming: 4 bases; J trimming: 6 bases; junction bases outside the gene matches: 6. This CDR3 region has 14 residues. The DNA of the CDR3 is TGTGCCAGCAGTTCGACAGGGTACGGTCAGCCCCAGCATTTT. Translating it yields CASSSTGYGQPQHF.

This clonotype was counted many times. The gene calls are TRBV20-1 and TRBJ1-6, with D perhaps matching TRBD1 (6 bases). The CDR3 has 14 residues. V lost 3 bases to trimming and J lost 7 bases, with 13 bases between them. Germline CDR1 and CDR2: DFQATT and SNEGSKA (reference sequence). The CDR3 DNA follows: TGCAGTGCTAGTTTGAACAGGGCCAATTCACCCCTCCACTTT. Amino acids: CSASLNRANSPLHF.